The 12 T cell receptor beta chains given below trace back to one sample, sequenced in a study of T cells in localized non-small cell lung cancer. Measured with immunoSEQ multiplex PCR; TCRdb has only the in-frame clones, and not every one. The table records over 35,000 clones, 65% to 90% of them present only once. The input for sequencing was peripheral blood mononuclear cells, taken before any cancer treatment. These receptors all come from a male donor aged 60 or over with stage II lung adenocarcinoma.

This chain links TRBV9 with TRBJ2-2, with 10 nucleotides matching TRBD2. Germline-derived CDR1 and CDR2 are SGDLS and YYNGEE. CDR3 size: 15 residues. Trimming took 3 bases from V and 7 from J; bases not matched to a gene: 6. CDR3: CASSGLAGAIGELFF. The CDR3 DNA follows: TGTGCCAGCAGCGGTCTAGCGGGAGCGATCGGGGAGCTGTTTTTT. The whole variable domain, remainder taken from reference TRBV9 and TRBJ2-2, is DSGVTQTPKHLITATGQRVTLRCSPRSGDLSVYWYQQSLDQGLQFLIQYYNGEERAKGNILERFSAQQFPDLHSELNLSSLELGDSALYFCASSGLAGAIGELFFGEGSRLTVL.

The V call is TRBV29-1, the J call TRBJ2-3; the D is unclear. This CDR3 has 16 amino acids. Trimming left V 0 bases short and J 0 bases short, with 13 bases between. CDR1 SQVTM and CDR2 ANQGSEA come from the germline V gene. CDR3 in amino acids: CSVEETARRSTDTQYF. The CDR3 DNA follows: TGCAGCGTTGAAGAGACGGCACGGCGGAGCACAGATACGCAGTATTTT.

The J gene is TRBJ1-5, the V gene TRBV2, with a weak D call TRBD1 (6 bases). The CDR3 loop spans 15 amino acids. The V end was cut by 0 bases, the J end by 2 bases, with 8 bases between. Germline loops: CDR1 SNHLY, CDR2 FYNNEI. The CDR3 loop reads CASSEAAGGNQPQHF. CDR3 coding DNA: TGTGCCAGCAGTGAAGCGGCAGGGGGCAATCAGCCCCAGCATTTT.

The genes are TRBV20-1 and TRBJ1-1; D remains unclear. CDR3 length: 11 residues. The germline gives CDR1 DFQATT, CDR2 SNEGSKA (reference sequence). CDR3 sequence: CQTVVNTEAFF. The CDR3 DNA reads TGCCAGACCGTCGTGAACACTGAAGCTTTCTTT.

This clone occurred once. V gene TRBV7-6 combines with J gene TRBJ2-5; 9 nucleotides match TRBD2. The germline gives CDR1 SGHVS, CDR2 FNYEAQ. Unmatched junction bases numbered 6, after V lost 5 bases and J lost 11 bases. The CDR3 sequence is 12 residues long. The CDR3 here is CASSHPSGEQYF. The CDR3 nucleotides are TGTGCCAGCAGCCACCCTAGCGGGGAGCAGTACTTC.

The CDR3 DNA sequence: TGTGCCAGCGACCGGGATCTACTATTCCGCTCTGGGGCCAACGTCCTGACTTTC. It specifies CASDRDLLFRSGANVLTF. This chain connects TRBV2 to TRBJ2-6; D is perhaps TRBD2 (5 bases). Germline assignment: CDR1 SNHLY and CDR2 FYNNEI. The CDR3 is 18 residues long. V was cut by 8 bases and J by 0 bases, with 20 bases left in between.

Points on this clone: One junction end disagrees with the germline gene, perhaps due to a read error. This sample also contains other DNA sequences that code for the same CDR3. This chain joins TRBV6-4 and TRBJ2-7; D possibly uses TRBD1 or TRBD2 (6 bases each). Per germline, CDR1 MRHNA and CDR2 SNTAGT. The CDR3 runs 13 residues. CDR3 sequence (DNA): TGTGCCAGCAGCTCGACAGGAGGGAACGAACAGTACTTC. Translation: CASSSTGGNEQYF.

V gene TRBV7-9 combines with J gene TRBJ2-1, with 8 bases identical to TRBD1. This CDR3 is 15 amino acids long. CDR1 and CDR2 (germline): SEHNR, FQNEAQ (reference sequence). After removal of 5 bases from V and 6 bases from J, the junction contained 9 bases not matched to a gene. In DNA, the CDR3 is TGTGCCAGCAGCGCCGGGACAGGTAGCGCCAATGAGCAGTTCTTC. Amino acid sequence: CASSAGTGSANEQFF.

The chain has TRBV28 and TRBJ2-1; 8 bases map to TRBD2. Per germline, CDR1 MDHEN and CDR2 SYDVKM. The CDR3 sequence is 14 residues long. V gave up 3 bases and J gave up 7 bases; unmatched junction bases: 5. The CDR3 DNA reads TGTGCCAGCAGTTTGCACGGGAGGGGGAATGAGCAGTTCTTC. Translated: CASSLHGRGNEQFF.

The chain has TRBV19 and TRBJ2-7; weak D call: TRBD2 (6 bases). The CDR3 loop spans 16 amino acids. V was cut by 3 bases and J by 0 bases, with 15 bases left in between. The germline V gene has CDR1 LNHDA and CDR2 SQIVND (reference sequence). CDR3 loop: CASSIGLAEYSYEQYF. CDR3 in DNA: TGTGCCAGTAGTATTGGATTAGCGGAATACTCCTACGAGCAGTACTTC. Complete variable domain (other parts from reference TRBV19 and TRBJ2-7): DGGITQSPKYLFRKEGQNVTLSCEQNLNHDAMYWYRQDPGQGLRLIYYSQIVNDFQKGDIAEGYSVSREKKESFPLTVTSAQKNPTAFYLCASSIGLAEYSYEQYFGPGTRLTVT.

CDR3 DNA: TGCGCCAGCAGCTCGGGACAGGCTTCTAACTATGGCTACACCTTC. It translates to CASSSGQASNYGYTF. V and J are TRBV5-1 and TRBJ1-2; 8 nucleotides align to TRBD1. CDR1 and CDR2 (germline): SGHRS, YFSETQ. V shed 3 bases and J 0 bases; nucleotides not matched to a gene: 4. The CDR3 has 15 amino acids. Based on the CDR3 plus reference TRBV5-1 and TRBJ1-2, the full variable domain is KAGVTQTPRYLIKTRGQQVTLSCSPISGHRSVSWYQQTPGQGLQFLFEYFSETQRNKGNFPGRFSGRQFSNSRSEMNVSTLELGDSALYLCASSSGQASNYGYTFGSGTRLTVV.

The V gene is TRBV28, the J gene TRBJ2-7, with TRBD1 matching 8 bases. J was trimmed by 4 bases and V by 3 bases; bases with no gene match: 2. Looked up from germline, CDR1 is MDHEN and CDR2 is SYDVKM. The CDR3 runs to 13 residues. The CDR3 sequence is CASSFGQGYEQYF. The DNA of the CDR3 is TGTGCCAGCAGTTTTGGACAGGGATACGAGCAGTACTTC.